The present T cell receptor beta chain was sequenced within a study of molecular identifiers for immune sequencing clone quantification. MiXCR, applied by TCRdb to the PCR reads, yields one record per CDR3 protein. The profile shows 50,000 to 70,000 distinct CDR3 sequences, less than 20% of them singletons. Naive CD8 library inputs spanned about 17,000 to 1,100,000 sorted cells and 10%, 30% or 50% RNA. Study-level points and caveats: Over 99% of CMV-specific effector molecules, but under 1% of naive ones, were in clones above 20 copies.

This clonotype was found many times. Its antigen is not known. The V end was cut by 5 bases, the J end by 3 bases, with 13 bases between. CDR1 SGHAT and CDR2 FQNNGV come from the germline V gene. The CDR3 contains 14 residues. The chain links TRBV11-2 to TRBJ1-1; D gene uncertain. Sample: naive CD8+ T cells from blood, with Jurkat cell RNA spiked in. The subset here: FACS-sorted CD8+CD4-CCR7+CD45RA+ naive T cells. This sequence was found in a human donor in good health. Some libraries in this study had Jurkat cell RNA spiked in. The CDR3 DNA reads TGTGCCAGCAGCCCACTTCATGGAGACACTGAAGCTTTCTTT. Protein product: CASSPLHGDTEAFF. Full variable domain (outside the CDR3, taken from reference TRBV11-2 and TRBJ1-1): EAGVAQSPRYKIIEKRQSVAFWCNPISGHATLYWYQQILGQGPKLLIQFQNNGVVDDSQLPKDRFSAERLKGVDSTLKIQPAKLEDSAVYLCASSPLHGDTEAFFGQGTRLTVV.